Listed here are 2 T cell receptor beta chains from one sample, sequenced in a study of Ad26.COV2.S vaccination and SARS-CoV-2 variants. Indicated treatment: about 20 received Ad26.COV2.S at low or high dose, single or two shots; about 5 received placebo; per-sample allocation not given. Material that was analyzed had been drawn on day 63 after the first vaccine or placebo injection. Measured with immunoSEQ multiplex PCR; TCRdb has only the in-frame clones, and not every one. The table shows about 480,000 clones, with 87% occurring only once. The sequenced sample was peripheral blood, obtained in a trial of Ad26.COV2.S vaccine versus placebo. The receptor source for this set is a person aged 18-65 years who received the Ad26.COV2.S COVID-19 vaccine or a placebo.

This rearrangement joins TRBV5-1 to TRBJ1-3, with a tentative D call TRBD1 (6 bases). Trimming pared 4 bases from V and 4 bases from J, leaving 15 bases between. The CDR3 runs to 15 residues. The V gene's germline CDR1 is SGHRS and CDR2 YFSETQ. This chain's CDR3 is CASSPDGGPGNTIYF. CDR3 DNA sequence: TGCGCCAGCAGCCCCGATGGGGGCCCGGGAAACACCATATATTTT.

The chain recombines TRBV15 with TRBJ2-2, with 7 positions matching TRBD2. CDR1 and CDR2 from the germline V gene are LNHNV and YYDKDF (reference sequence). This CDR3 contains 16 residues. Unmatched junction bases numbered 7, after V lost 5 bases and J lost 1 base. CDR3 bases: TGTGCCACCAGCCCCTCCGGGACTATGAACACCGGGGAGCTGTTTTTT. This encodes CATSPSGTMNTGELFF. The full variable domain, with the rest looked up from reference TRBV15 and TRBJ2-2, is DAMVIQNPRYQVTQFGKPVTLSCSQTLNHNVMYWYQQKSSQAPKLLFHYYDKDFNNEADTPDNFQSRRPNTSFCFLDIRSPGLGDTAMYLCATSPSGTMNTGELFFGEGSRLTVL.